A single sample is the source of the 24 T cell receptor beta chains below, sequenced in a study of graft-versus-host responses after intestinal transplantation. Sequencing was performed with immunoSEQ multiplex PCR; in TCRdb, only in-frame clones are kept and a portion is missing. This sample has around 100,000 clones, with about 92% found just once. Antigens for these TCRs are unknown. Here the sequenced sample was unstimulated CD8+ T cells sorted from spleen or lymph node cells, taken before transplant. All receptors come from a human donor who was the organ donor for an intestinal transplant.

The chain combines TRBV5-1 with TRBJ2-7, with a weak D call TRBD1 (5 bases). Trimming shortened V by 0 bases and J by 6 bases, and 19 bases separated the two germline ends. Germline assignment: CDR1 SGHRS and CDR2 YFSETQ. This CDR3 is built from 16 residues. CDR3 amino acids: CASSLGARQGKVEQYF. The DNA of the CDR3 is TGCGCCAGCAGCTTGGGGGCCAGGCAGGGAAAAGTCGAGCAGTACTTC.

The chain employs TRBV9 and TRBJ2-1; D assignment may be TRBD1 or TRBD2 (5 bases each). The CDR3 has 16 amino acids. Germline lookup yields CDR1 SGDLS and CDR2 YYNGEE. The V and J ends lost 4 bases and 1 base respectively, with 15 bases between them. In DNA form, the CDR3 reads TGTGCCAGCAGCCTTCGAGGGGTAGGGTCCTACAATGAGCAGTTCTTC. It yields the protein CASSLRGVGSYNEQFF. Drawing the rest from reference TRBV9 and TRBJ2-1, the complete variable domain is DSGVTQTPKHLITATGQRVTLRCSPRSGDLSVYWYQQSLDQGLQFLIQYYNGEERAKGNILERFSAQQFPDLHSELNLSSLELGDSALYFCASSLRGVGSYNEQFFGPGTRLTVL.

The chain recombines TRBV13 with TRBJ2-5; 10 positions match TRBD1. This CDR3 has 17 amino acids. V lost 5 bases, J lost 4 bases, and 13 bases stayed unmatched. Germline V lookup: CDR1 PRHDT, CDR2 FYEKMQ (reference sequence). The CDR3 DNA follows: TGTGCCAGCAGCCAAGGCCGAAGACAGGGGGCTACAGAGACCCAGTACTTC. Protein: CASSQGRRQGATETQYF.

V is TRBV13 and J is TRBJ1-2; no clear D gene. The CDR3 is made up of 12 amino acids. The germline CDR1 and CDR2 sequences are PRHDT and FYEKMQ (reference sequence). The V and J ends lost 9 bases and 3 bases respectively, with 11 bases between them. CDR3 loop: CASRTADYGYTF. The DNA for the CDR3 is TGTGCCAGTAGGACGGCGGACTATGGCTACACCTTC.

This chain connects TRBV5-4 to TRBJ2-5, with D maybe TRBD2 (5 bases). Germline assignment: CDR1 SGHNT and CDR2 YYREEE (reference sequence). Trimming stripped 3 bases from V and 5 bases from J, with 20 bases between. The CDR3 is 16 residues long. The CDR3 DNA reads TGTGCCAGCAGCTCCGCCCCCCCGGGGTCGGGGGAGACCCAGTACTTC. Protein: CASSSAPPGSGETQYF.

This clone was counted once. J is TRBJ1-1 and V is TRBV30, with D unclear. Germline assignment: CDR1 GTSNPN and CDR2 SVGIG (reference sequence). Trimming left V 2 bases short and J 6 bases short, with 10 bases between. This CDR3 is built from 12 residues. The CDR3 is CAWSLAGAEAFF. The CDR3 DNA sequence: TGTGCCTGGAGTCTGGCCGGGGCTGAAGCTTTCTTT.

The chain uses TRBV19 and TRBJ1-5; perhaps TRBD1 as D (6 bases). The CDR3 totals 16 residues. Trimming stripped 8 bases from V and 3 bases from J, with 20 bases between. The germline CDR1 and CDR2 sequences are LNHDA and SQIVND (reference sequence). CDR3 loop: CASQSRGGAYNQPQHF. In DNA, the CDR3 is TGTGCCAGTCAATCCCGAGGGGGGGCGTACAATCAGCCCCAGCATTTT.

The rearrangement links TRBV5-4 to TRBJ2-2, with 14 positions matching TRBD2. The CDR3 runs to 16 residues. The ends lost 4 bases at V and 3 bases at J; junction bases unmatched: 2. Germline CDR1 SGHNT, CDR2 YYREEE (reference sequence). Written as DNA, the CDR3 is TGTGCCAGCAGCGTGGGACTAGCGGGAGACACCGGGGAGCTGTTTTTT. It encodes CASSVGLAGDTGELFF.

V is TRBV7-9 and J is TRBJ2-7; a possible D gene is TRBD1 (6 bases). V lost 5 bases, J lost 6 bases, and 23 bases lay in between. The CDR3 covers 16 residues. Germline V gives CDR1 SEHNR, CDR2 FQNEAQ (reference sequence). CDR3: CASSPTAGDHLGEQYF. In DNA form, the CDR3 reads TGTGCCAGCAGCCCCACGGCAGGGGACCATCTAGGCGAGCAGTACTTC.

The chain is built from TRBV14 and TRBJ2-3; TRBD2 matches 8 bases. CDR1 is SGHDN, CDR2 FVKESK, per germline. With V trimmed by 3 bases and J by 0 bases, 5 bases remained unmatched. The CDR3 loop spans 16 amino acids. The CDR3: CASSQLSGISTDTQYF. In DNA form, the CDR3 reads TGTGCCAGCAGCCAGCTTAGCGGGATTAGCACAGATACGCAGTATTTT.

The chain employs TRBV2 and TRBJ1-2; maybe TRBD1 (5 bases). Trimming left V 5 bases short and J 8 bases short, with 12 bases between. This CDR3 is 12 amino acids long. Per germline, CDR1 SNHLY and CDR2 FYNNEI. CDR3: CASSQNRGGYTF. The CDR3 DNA reads TGTGCCAGCAGTCAAAACCGGGGGGGCTACACCTTC.

The V call is TRBV7-9, the J call TRBJ2-2; D is undetermined. The CDR3 contains 13 residues. In germline, CDR1 is SEHNR, CDR2 FQNEAQ (reference sequence). Trimming shortened V by 4 bases and J by 2 bases, and 5 bases separated the two germline ends. The CDR3 loop reads CASSWPNTGELFF. The CDR3 nucleotides read TGTGCCAGCAGCTGGCCTAACACCGGGGAGCTGTTTTTT.

The chain carries TRBV4-1 and TRBJ2-7, with no clear D. The CDR3 length is 15 residues. CDR1 and CDR2 (germline): MGHRA, YSYEKL. Trimming took off 1 base at V and 5 bases at J, with 15 bases between the two ends. The CDR3 spells CASSQVLGSFDEQYF. The CDR3 coding sequence is TGCGCCAGCAGCCAAGTCCTTGGCAGTTTCGACGAGCAGTACTTC.

In DNA, the CDR3 is TGTGCCAGCAGTGTGCTGGACAGGACCTACGAGCAGTACTTC. Amino acid sequence: CASSVLDRTYEQYF. The V call is TRBV6-5, the J call TRBJ2-7, with 7 bases that match TRBD1. Trimming at V came to 5 bases and at J to 2 bases, leaving 6 bases not matched to a gene. The germline CDR1 and CDR2 sequences are MNHEY and SVGAGI. There are 14 residues in the CDR3.

The rearrangement joins TRBV7-9 to TRBJ1-2; maybe TRBD1 (6 bases). Trimming left V 1 base short and J 3 bases short, with 21 bases between. This CDR3 is built from 18 residues. Germline V gene data show CDR1 as SEHNR and CDR2 as FQNEAQ (reference sequence). The CDR3 DNA sequence: TGTGCCAGCAGCTTAGTTAGGTCTTGGGGGGCATTGGACTATGGCTACACCTTC. It encodes CASSLVRSWGALDYGYTF.

The CDR3 region is CATGGLLNTEAFF. CDR3 sequence (DNA): TGTGCCACCGGGGGACTTCTGAACACTGAAGCTTTCTTT. The chain recombines TRBV10-3 with TRBJ1-1; the D gene is possibly TRBD1 (5 bases). V lost 10 bases, J lost 0 bases, and 12 bases lay in between. Germline V gene lookup returns CDR1 ENHRY and CDR2 SYGVKD. The CDR3 has 13 amino acids.

The genes are TRBV2 and TRBJ1-2; D not certain. V gave up 3 bases and J gave up 0 bases, with 11 bases separating them. Germline lookup yields CDR1 SNHLY and CDR2 FYNNEI. The CDR3 covers 15 residues. Here the CDR3 reads CASSEWAKPNYGYTF. The CDR3 bases are TGTGCCAGCAGTGAGTGGGCGAAACCTAACTATGGCTACACCTTC.

The chain recombines TRBV29-1 with TRBJ2-7; the D gene is possibly TRBD1 (6 bases). CDR3 length equals 13 residues. V was trimmed by 4 bases and J by 0 bases, leaving 10 bases between them. Per the germline V gene, CDR1 is SQVTM and CDR2 is ANQGSEA. The CDR3, as DNA: TGCAGCGTTGGACAGGAGAACTCCTACGAGCAGTACTTC. This translates into CSVGQENSYEQYF.

This clone was seen a handful of times. This chain uses TRBV4-2 with TRBJ1-3; 9 bases are a match to TRBD1. CDR1 is LGHNA, CDR2 YNFKEQ, per germline. This CDR3 comprises 16 residues. V lost 3 bases, J lost 0 bases, and 3 bases stayed unmatched. The DNA of the CDR3 is TGTGCCAGCAGCCAGGACAGGGGACCCTCTGGAAACACCATATATTTT. This codes for CASSQDRGPSGNTIYF.

This chain uses TRBV29-1 with TRBJ2-4; D is possibly TRBD2 (6 bases). The V end was cut by 0 bases, the J end by 2 bases, with 8 bases between. From germline, CDR1 is SQVTM and CDR2 ANQGSEA. CDR3 size: 14 residues. The CDR3 loop is CSVEEEGTKNIQYF. The CDR3 region has the DNA TGCAGCGTTGAAGAGGAGGGGACCAAAAACATTCAGTACTTC.

The J gene is TRBJ1-1, the V gene TRBV7-8, with TRBD1 matching 7 bases. V lost 5 bases, J lost 4 bases, and 7 bases stayed unmatched. Germline V CDR1 and CDR2: SGHVS, FQNEAQ. CDR3 length equals 14 residues. CDR3 amino acids: CASSPGGRGTEAFF. The CDR3 DNA follows: TGTGCCAGCAGCCCAGGGGGTCGCGGCACTGAAGCTTTCTTT.

V and J are TRBV6-5 and TRBJ1-1; D may be TRBD1 (5 bases). V dropped 2 bases and J dropped 4 bases, with 11 bases sitting between them. The germline gives CDR1 MNHEY, CDR2 SVGAGI. The CDR3 consists of 14 residues. CDR3 coding DNA: TGTGCCAGCAGTTACAGCTTGAGGGGCACTGAAGCTTTCTTT. This codes for CASSYSLRGTEAFF.

The chain uses TRBV4-1 and TRBJ2-7; 10 positions agree with TRBD2. With V trimmed by 4 bases and J by 9 bases, 12 bases remained unmatched. In germline, CDR1 is MGHRA, CDR2 YSYEKL. The CDR3 runs to 15 residues. CDR3 region: CASSLLEREGEVQYF. The CDR3 nucleotides are TGCGCCAGCAGCCTGCTAGAGCGGGAGGGCGAAGTGCAGTACTTC.

The chain joins TRBV27 to TRBJ2-3; a possible D gene is TRBD1 (6 bases). V gave up 4 bases and J gave up 5 bases, with 19 bases separating them. The CDR3 extends over 16 amino acids. Germline-derived CDR1 and CDR2 are MNHEY and SMNVEV (reference sequence). The CDR3 DNA is TGTGCCAGCAGTTCCCCTGGCCAGGGGTGGTTAGATACGCAGTATTTT. Amino acids: CASSSPGQGWLDTQYF.